The TCR beta chain described here comes from a study of human T cells and chemical hapten exposure. Time point indicated: pre-sensitization, week 0. Described treatment: therapeutic diphenylcyclopropenone sensitization with weekly scalp DPC. RNA extraction used unfractionated whole blood as the source of total RNA. Findings of the study overall: With regard to DPC sensitization, TCRs above 1 in 1000 frequency did not change. Expanded TCR counts at PT1 went up together with patch test score, a positive correlation.

This clonotype appeared many times. Its antigen is unidentified. TCRdb redid the calling of the RACE reads with MiXCR, one entry per CDR3 protein. This sample has some 330,000 distinct CDR3 sequences, with around 5.5% found just once. The TCR sequence derives from a woman under 30 with alopecia areata. Some clones in this sample may be carry-over from other donors' samples. The sequences come from whole blood, collected in connection with sensitization to the hapten diphenylcyclopropenone (DPC).

CDR3 residues: CASSLARVSGKSSYNEQFF. CDR3 DNA sequence: TGTGCCAGCAGCTTAGCGCGTGTTAGCGGTAAAAGCTCCTACAATGAGCAGTTCTTC. The V gene is TRBV7-2, the J gene TRBJ2-1, with D perhaps TRBD2 (6 bases). Per germline, CDR1 SGHTA and CDR2 FQGNSA. V was pared by 0 bases and J by 0 bases, with 18 bases between. The CDR3 loop spans 19 amino acids.